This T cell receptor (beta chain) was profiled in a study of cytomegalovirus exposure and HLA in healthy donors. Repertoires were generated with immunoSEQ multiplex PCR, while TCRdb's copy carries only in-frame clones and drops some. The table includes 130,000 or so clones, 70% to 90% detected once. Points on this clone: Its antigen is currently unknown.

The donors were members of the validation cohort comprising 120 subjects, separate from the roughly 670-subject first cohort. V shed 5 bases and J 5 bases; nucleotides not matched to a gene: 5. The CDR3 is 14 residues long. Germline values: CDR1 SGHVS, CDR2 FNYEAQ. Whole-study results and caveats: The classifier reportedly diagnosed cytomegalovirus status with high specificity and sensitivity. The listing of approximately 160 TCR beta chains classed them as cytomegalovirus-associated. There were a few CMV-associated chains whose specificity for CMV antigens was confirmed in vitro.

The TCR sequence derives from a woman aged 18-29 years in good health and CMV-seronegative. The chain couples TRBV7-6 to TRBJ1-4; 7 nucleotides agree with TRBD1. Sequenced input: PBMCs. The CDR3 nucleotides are TGTGCCAGCAGCCAGACAGGGACCAATGAAAAACTGTTTTTT. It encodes CASSQTGTNEKLFF.